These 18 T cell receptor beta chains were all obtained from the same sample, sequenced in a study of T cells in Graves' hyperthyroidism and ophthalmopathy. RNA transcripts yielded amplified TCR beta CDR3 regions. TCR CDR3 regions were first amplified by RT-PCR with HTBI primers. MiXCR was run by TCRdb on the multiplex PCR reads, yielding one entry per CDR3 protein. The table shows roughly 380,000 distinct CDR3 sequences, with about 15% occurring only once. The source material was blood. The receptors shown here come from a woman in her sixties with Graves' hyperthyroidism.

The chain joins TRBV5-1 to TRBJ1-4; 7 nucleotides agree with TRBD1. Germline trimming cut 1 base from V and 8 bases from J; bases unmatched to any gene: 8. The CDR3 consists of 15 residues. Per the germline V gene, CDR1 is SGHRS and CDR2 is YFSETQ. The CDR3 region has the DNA TGCGCCAGCAGCTTGCGAGGGACAGTCGGGGAAAAACTGTTTTTT. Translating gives CASSLRGTVGEKLFF.

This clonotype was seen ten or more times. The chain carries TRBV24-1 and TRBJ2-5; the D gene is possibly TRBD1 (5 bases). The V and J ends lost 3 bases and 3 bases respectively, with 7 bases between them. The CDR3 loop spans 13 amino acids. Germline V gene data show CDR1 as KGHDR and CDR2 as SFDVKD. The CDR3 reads CATSDGAEETQYF. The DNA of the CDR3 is TGTGCCACCAGTGATGGGGCGGAAGAGACCCAGTACTTC.

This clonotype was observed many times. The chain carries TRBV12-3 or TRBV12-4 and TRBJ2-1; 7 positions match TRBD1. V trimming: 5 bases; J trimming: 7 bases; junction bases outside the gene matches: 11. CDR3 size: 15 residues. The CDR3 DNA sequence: TGTGCCAGCAGTGCCGGGACAGTAAAGAGAAATGAGCAGTTCTTC. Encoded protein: CASSAGTVKRNEQFF.

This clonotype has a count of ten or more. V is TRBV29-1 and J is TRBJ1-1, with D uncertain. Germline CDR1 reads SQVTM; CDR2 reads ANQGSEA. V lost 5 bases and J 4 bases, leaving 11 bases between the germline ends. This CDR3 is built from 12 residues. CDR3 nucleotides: TGCAGCGTTCAAATATTGGGCACTGAAGCTTTCTTT. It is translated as CSVQILGTEAFF. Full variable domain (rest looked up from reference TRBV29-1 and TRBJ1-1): SAVISQKPSRDICQRGTSLTIQCQVDSQVTMMFWYRQQPGQSLTLIATANQGSEATYESGFVIDKFPISRPNLTFSTLTVSNMSPEDSSIYLCSVQILGTEAFFGQGTRLTVV.

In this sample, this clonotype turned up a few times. The CDR3, as DNA: TGTGCCAGCAGTTTAGAGAGGGGAAGGTCCGGGGAGCTGTTTTTT. Translation: CASSLERGRSGELFF. The chain recombines TRBV27 with TRBJ2-2; possibly TRBD1 or TRBD2 for D (5 bases each). The V and J ends lost 2 bases and 6 bases respectively, with 13 bases between them. Germline CDR1 MNHEY, CDR2 SMNVEV (reference sequence). CDR3 size: 15 residues.

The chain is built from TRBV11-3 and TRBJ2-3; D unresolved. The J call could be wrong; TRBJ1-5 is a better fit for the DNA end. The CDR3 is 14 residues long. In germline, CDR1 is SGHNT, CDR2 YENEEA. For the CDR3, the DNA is TGTGCCAGCAGCCCTAACCTAGACACAGATACGCAGCATTTT. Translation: CASSPNLDTDTQHF.

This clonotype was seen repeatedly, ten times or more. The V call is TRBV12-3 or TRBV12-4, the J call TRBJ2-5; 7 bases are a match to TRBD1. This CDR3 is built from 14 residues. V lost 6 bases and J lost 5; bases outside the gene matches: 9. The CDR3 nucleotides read TGTGCCAGCAGCCCACAGGGGAGTGGGGAGACCCAGTACTTC. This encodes CASSPQGSGETQYF.

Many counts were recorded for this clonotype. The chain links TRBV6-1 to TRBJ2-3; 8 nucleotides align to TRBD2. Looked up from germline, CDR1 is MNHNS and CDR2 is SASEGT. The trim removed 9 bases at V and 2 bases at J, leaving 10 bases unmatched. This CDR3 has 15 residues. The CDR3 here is CASPKAGAYTDTQYF. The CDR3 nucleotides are TGTGCCAGTCCGAAAGCGGGAGCTTACACAGATACGCAGTATTTT.

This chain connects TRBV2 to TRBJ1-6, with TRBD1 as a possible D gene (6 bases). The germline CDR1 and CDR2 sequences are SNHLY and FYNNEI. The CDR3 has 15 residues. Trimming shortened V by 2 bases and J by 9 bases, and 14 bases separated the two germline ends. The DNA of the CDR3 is TGTGCCAGCAGTGAACGGGCGGGGGGGCGTTCACCCCTCCACTTT. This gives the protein CASSERAGGRSPLHF.

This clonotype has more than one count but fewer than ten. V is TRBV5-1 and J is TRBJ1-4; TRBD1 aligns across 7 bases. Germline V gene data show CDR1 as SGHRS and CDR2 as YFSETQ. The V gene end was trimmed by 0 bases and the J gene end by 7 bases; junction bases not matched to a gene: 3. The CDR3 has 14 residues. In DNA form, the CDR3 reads TGCGCCAGCAGCTTGGACAGGGGCGCTGAAAAACTGTTTTTT. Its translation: CASSLDRGAEKLFF.

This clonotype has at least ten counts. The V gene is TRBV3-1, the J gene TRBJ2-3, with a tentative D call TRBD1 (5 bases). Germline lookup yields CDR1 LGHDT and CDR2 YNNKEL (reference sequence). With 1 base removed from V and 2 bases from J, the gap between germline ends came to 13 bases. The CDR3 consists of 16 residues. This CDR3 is CASSQVVGLTTDTQYF. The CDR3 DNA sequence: TGTGCCAGCAGCCAAGTGGTGGGGCTGACCACAGATACGCAGTATTTT.

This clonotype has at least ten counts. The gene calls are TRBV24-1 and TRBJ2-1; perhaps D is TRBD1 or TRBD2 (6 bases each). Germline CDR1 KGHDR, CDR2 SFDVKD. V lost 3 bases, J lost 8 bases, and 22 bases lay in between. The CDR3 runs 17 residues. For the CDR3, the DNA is TGTGCCACCAGTGATATATCTTTTGGGGGGCAGGCGGATGAGCAGTTCTTC. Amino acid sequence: CATSDISFGGQADEQFF.

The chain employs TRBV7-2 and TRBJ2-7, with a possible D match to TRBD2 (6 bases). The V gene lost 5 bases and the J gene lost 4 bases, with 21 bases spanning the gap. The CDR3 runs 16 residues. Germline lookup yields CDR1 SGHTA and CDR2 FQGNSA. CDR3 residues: CASSASRAGLFYEQYF. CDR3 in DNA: TGTGCCAGCAGCGCGTCTCGGGCGGGGCTATTTTACGAGCAGTACTTC.

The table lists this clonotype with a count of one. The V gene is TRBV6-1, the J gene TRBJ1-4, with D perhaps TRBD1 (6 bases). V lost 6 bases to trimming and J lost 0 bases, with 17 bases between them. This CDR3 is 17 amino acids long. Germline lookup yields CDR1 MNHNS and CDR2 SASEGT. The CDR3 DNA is TGTGCCAGCAGCCGGGACATCCCCCTTGCAACTAATGAAAAACTGTTTTTT. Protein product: CASSRDIPLATNEKLFF.

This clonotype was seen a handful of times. The CDR3 DNA follows: TGTGCCAGCAGCCCCGCCCAGGATAGCAATCAGCCCCAGCATTTT. Encoded protein: CASSPAQDSNQPQHF. The chain combines TRBV4-2 with TRBJ1-5; no definite D call. The CDR3 is 15 residues long. Trimming stripped 4 bases from V and 0 bases from J, with 10 bases between. CDR1 LGHNA and CDR2 YNFKEQ come from the germline V gene.

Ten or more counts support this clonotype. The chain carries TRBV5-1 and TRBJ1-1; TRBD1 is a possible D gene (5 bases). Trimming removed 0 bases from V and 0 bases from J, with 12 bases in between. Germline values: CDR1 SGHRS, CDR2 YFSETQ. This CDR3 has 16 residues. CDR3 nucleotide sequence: TGCGCCAGCAGCTTGGTGGGGGTCGGAATGAACACTGAAGCTTTCTTT. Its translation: CASSLVGVGMNTEAFF.

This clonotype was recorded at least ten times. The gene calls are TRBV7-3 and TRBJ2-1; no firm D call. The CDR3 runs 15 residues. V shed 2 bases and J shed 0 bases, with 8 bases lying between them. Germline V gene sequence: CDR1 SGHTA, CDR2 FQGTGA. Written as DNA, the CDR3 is TGTGCCAGCAGCTTACGGTTAGGCTCCTACAATGAGCAGTTCTTC. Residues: CASSLRLGSYNEQFF.

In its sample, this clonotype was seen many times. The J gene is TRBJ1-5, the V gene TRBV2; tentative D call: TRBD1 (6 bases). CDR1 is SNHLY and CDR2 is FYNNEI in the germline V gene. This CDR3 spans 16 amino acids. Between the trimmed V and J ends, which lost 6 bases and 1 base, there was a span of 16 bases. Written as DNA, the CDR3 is TGTGCCAGCAGCGTGGACAGCGGCGGGAGCAATCAGCCCCAGCATTTT. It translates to CASSVDSGGSNQPQHF. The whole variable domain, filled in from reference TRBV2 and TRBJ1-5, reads EPEVTQTPSHQVTQMGQEVILRCVPISNHLYFYWYRQILGQKVEFLVSFYNNEISEKSEIFDDQFSVERPDGSNFTLKIRSTKLEDSAMYFCASSVDSGGSNQPQHFGDGTRLSIL.